This TCR beta chain was captured by sequencing in a study of response to subunit inactivated influenza vaccine. TCRdb reanalysed the RT-PCR reads using MiXCR and keeps one entry per CDR3 protein. The table records about 570,000 distinct CDR3 sequences, around 11% of them present only once. Germline values: CDR1 MGHRA, CDR2 YSYEKL. V was cut by 0 bases and J by 6 bases, with 14 bases left in between. The CDR3 runs to 16 residues. These data were also reused for a study on T cells expressing NK-cell markers. This second study notes: In generating TCR beta cDNA, 5'RACE template switching with UMIs was used. Dominant NKG2C+ clonotype frequencies of roughly 1.0-7.0% of CD8+ T cells were measured in over 5 donors.

The chain links TRBV4-1 to TRBJ2-2; D is unclear. This sample comprised PBMCs from blood, obtained on the day of vaccination. This sequence originates from a man in his fifties who received an inactivated influenza vaccine. DNA of the CDR3: TGCGCCAGCAGCCAAGATTCTATGGGGTTAGCCGGGGAGCTGTTTTTT. This gives the protein CASSQDSMGLAGELFF.